The clone carrying this T cell receptor (beta chain) was seen a handful of times. As yet, its antigen is unknown. The sample originates from a study of T cells after yellow fever vaccination. Study information: Fractions low in cell number were prepared with SMART-Seq v4 Ultra Low Input.

Study conclusions and caveats: High-abundance clonotypes from the bulk population could contaminate FACS-sorted repertoires. Primary-vaccination clones mostly resurfaced post-booster (under 98% CD4, more than 85% CD8). A small proportion of clonotypes was detected in both the CD4 and CD8 compartments.

TCRdb reanalysed the 5' RACE reads using MiXCR and keeps one entry per CDR3 protein. This table has 250,000 or so distinct CDR3 sequences, less than 8.5% appearing once. The germline CDR1 and CDR2 sequences are DFQATT and SNEGSKA (reference sequence). V was cut by 7 bases and J by 9 bases, with 16 bases left in between. This CDR3 has 12 amino acids. The chain joins TRBV20-1 to TRBJ2-1; D not certain. The receptor was isolated from a man aged 25-45 years who received the YFV17D yellow fever vaccine. The specimen comprised CD4+ T cells sorted from PBMCs, sampled 15 days after the yellow fever booster vaccination. CDR3 DNA sequence: TGCAGTGTCGGTGGCCGTACTTCTGAGCAGTTCTTC. Translation gives CSVGGRTSEQFF.